The rows below give T cell receptor beta chains drawn from one sample of a study. TCRdb reprocessed the 5' RACE reads with MiXCR, giving one entry per CDR3 protein. Of approximately 40,000 distinct CDR3 sequences in the sample, 30% are singletons; the top ten hold about 4%. Sequenced input: tumor-infiltrating memory CD4+ T cells sorted from the breast tumor. Receptors originate from a female donor with breast cancer. The CDR3 runs from the conserved cysteine through the conserved F or W. Fields, in order: J gene, D gene, V gene, clone size, CDR3 DNA, CDR3 protein. The D gene is left open where the match is weak. Clone size is given for some rows only: seen once, a few or many times, or a class if the clone is expanded.

>TRBJ1-5|TRBD1|TRBV6-5|few
TGTGCCAGCAGGCGTACAGGGGGCAATCAGCCCCAGCATTTT
CASRRTGGNQPQHF
>TRBJ2-2|.|TRBV27|.
TGTGCCACCAGTCGAGCGTTCCCCGGGGAGCTGTTTTTT
CATSRAFPGELFF
>TRBJ2-4|.|TRBV5-1|once
TGCACCAGCAGCTTGGACTTGTTCAAAAACATTCAGTACTTC
CTSSLDLFKNIQYF
>TRBJ2-3|.|TRBV20-1|few
TGCAGTACTAGATCCTCCGTGGGGGCTTCAGATACGCAGTATTTT
CSTRSSVGASDTQYF
>TRBJ2-7|.|TRBV7-3|many
TGTGCCAGCAGCTTAACTCCAGGGCCCACCTACGAGCAGTACTTC
CASSLTPGPTYEQYF
>TRBJ2-2|.|TRBV12-3/TRBV12-4|many
TGTGCCAGCAGTTCGGGGGTAGCGGCCCTGAACACCGGGGAGCTGTTTTTT
CASSSGVAALNTGELFF
>TRBJ2-3|.|TRBV6-5|.
TGTGCCAGCAGTTACGGGGGGCCCACAGATACGCAGTATTTT
CASSYGGPTDTQYF
>TRBJ2-7|.|TRBV19|.
TGTGCCAGTAGTATGAGGGGTTTCAACGAGCAGTACTTC
CASSMRGFNEQYF
>TRBJ2-3|.|TRBV7-6|.
TGTGCCAGCAGCCACGGGACAATCTCCACAGATACGCAGTATTTT
CASSHGTISTDTQYF
>TRBJ2-7|TRBD1|TRBV9|.
TGTGCCAGCAGCGTAGCTCCGGGACAGAGTTACGAGCAGTACTTC
CASSVAPGQSYEQYF
>TRBJ1-1|TRBD1|TRBV7-3|many
TGTGCCAGCAGTTCAACTTCAGGGGGTTACACTGAAGCTTTCTTT
CASSSTSGGYTEAFF
>TRBJ1-6|.|TRBV7-8|few
TGTGCCAGCAGCTTAGCGAATTCACCCCTCCACTTT
CASSLANSPLHF
>TRBJ1-1|TRBD1|TRBV7-3|.
TGTGCCAGCAGCTCGGACAGGATGAACACTGAAGCTTTCTTT
CASSSDRMNTEAFF
>TRBJ2-5|TRBD2|TRBV7-3|.
TGTGCCAGCAGCCAACTAGCGGGGGGCGAAGAGACCCAGTACTTC
CASSQLAGGEETQYF
>TRBJ2-1|TRBD2|TRBV30|.
TGTGCCTGGAGTTCTGGACTAGCGGGATTGCAGGGGAATGAGCAGTTCTTC
CAWSSGLAGLQGNEQFF
>TRBJ2-1|TRBD2|TRBV9|.
TGTGCCAGCAGCCCCGGGACTAGCGGGGGGAATGAGCAGTTCTTC
CASSPGTSGGNEQFF
>TRBJ2-3|TRBD2|TRBV6-2/TRBV6-3|.
TGTGCCACGCGCGGGACTAGCGGGATCCGGGGAGATACGCAGTATTTT
CATRGTSGIRGDTQYF
>TRBJ1-3|.|TRBV4-3|.
TGCGCCAGCAGCCAAGATCTGGGGGCTGGAAACACCATATATTTT
CASSQDLGAGNTIYF
>TRBJ2-2|.|TRBV20-1|.
TGCAGTGCTAGAGTGGCGGGAAGGAACACCGGGGAGCTGTTTTTT
CSARVAGRNTGELFF
>TRBJ1-1|.|TRBV4-2|.
TGTGCCAGCAGCCCCCTCGAGAGTTCTGAAACTTTCTTT
CASSPLESSETFF
>TRBJ1-6|TRBD1|TRBV9|few
TGTGCCAGCAGCGTAGGAAGCGGACAGGGGGCGCGAAATTCACCCCTCCACTTT
CASSVGSGQGARNSPLHF
>TRBJ2-5|.|TRBV3-1|medium-sized
TGTGCCAGCAGCCAAGATCGACCAGCCGACCAGTACTTC
CASSQDRPADQYF
>TRBJ2-5|.|TRBV4-2|.
TGTGCCAGCAGCCGAGGCCTCGTGGATAGTCGGGGAGGAGAGACCCAGTACTTC
CASSRGLVDSRGGETQYF
>TRBJ2-2|TRBD2|TRBV9|many
TGTGCCAGCAGAGCGGGATCGAACACCGGGGAGCTGTTTTTT
CASRAGSNTGELFF
>TRBJ1-4|.|TRBV6-1|few
TGTGCCAGCAATGTATCAACAACTAATGAAAAACTGTTTTTT
CASNVSTTNEKLFF
>TRBJ2-1|.|TRBV7-2|.
TGTGCCAGCAGCCACCGAGGGGGATACAATGAGCAGTTCTTC
CASSHRGGYNEQFF
>TRBJ2-7|.|TRBV7-9|.
TGTGCCAGCAGCTTAACCGCAGGGAATTCAGGGCAGTACTTC
CASSLTAGNSGQYF
>TRBJ2-5|.|TRBV5-6|once
TGTGCCAGCAGTCAGGCAGAGACCCAGTACTTC
CASSQAETQYF
>TRBJ2-1|.|TRBV11-2|.
TGTGCCAGCAGCTTATCGTTTCTGGCAGGGGGGTCCTACAATGAGCAGTTCTTC
CASSLSFLAGGSYNEQFF
>TRBJ2-1|TRBD1|TRBV5-5|medium-sized
TGTGCCAGCAGCTGGGAACAGGGGTTAGGTGAGCAGTTCTTC
CASSWEQGLGEQFF
>TRBJ2-5|.|TRBV4-1|many
TGCGCCAGCAGCCAGGGGACTGAGTTAGAGACCCAGTACTTC
CASSQGTELETQYF
>TRBJ2-5|TRBD1|TRBV7-9|.
TGTGCCAGCACCGAGGGGACAGGGGTTATTTTGGAGACCCAGTACTTC
CASTEGTGVILETQYF
>TRBJ2-3|.|TRBV9|.
TGTGCCAGCAGCGTGTGGGGGGCGGCGGATACGCAGTATTTT
CASSVWGAADTQYF
>TRBJ1-2|.|TRBV4-2|.
TGTGCCACCAGTGATTTGCGTGACTACACCTTC
CATSDLRDYTF
>TRBJ2-5|.|TRBV14|few
TGTGCCAGCAGCCAAGAGGGATACGTAGTCACTGATCAAGAGACCCAGTACTTC
CASSQEGYVVTDQETQYF
>TRBJ2-7|TRBD2|TRBV20-1|.
TGCAGTGCCAGCGGGGGGGTCGGCGAGCAGTACTTC
CSASGGVGEQYF
>TRBJ1-2|.|TRBV4-1|.
TGCGCCAGCAGCCCCGGGGGCTATGGCTACACCTTC
CASSPGGYGYTF
>TRBJ1-6|.|TRBV20-1|many
TGCAGTGCTAGACAGGGAGGAGGGTCACCCCTCCACTTT
CSARQGGGSPLHF
>TRBJ2-7|.|TRBV5-1|few
TGCGCCAGCAGCTTGATCGGCAGGGGGAGGGAAAAATACGAGCAGTACTTC
CASSLIGRGREKYEQYF
>TRBJ2-3|.|TRBV6-5|few
TGTGCCAGCAGTTACTCGATGAGCGGTTATAGCACAGATACGCAGTATTTT
CASSYSMSGYSTDTQYF
>TRBJ2-3|.|TRBV7-2|few
TGTGCCAGCAGCTTGGGCGGATCTCCTAGCACAGATACGCAGTATTTT
CASSLGGSPSTDTQYF
>TRBJ1-1|.|TRBV20-1|.
TGCAGTGCTAGTATGGTCGATGGGGCTTTCTTT
CSASMVDGAFF
>TRBJ2-5|TRBD1|TRBV5-1|.
TGCGCCAGCAGCTTAGACAGGGGTAGGGGAGAGACCCAGTACTTC
CASSLDRGRGETQYF
>TRBJ1-2|.|TRBV12-3/TRBV12-4|few
TGTGCCAGCAGCTCAAGGGTGGGCTACACCTTC
CASSSRVGYTF
>TRBJ2-7|TRBD1|TRBV5-8|.
TGTGCCAGCGACAGGGACGCCTACGAGCAGTACTTC
CASDRDAYEQYF
>TRBJ1-2|.|TRBV25-1|few
TGTGCCAGCAGTGAAAATGGCTACACCTTC
CASSENGYTF
>TRBJ1-1|.|TRBV4-1|many
TGCGCCAGCAGCCAAGCCGGGGACATTGGAGCTTTCTTT
CASSQAGDIGAFF
>TRBJ2-6|.|TRBV6-5|few
TGTGCCAGCAGTAACAGAGATTCTGGGGCCAACGTCCTGACTTTC
CASSNRDSGANVLTF
>TRBJ2-2|TRBD1|TRBV20-1|.
TGCAGTGCTCGAGTAGACAGGGTCGCGAACACCGGGGAGCTGTTTTTT
CSARVDRVANTGELFF
>TRBJ1-1|TRBD1|TRBV7-2|few
TGTGCCAGCAGCAACGACAGGGAGCGGGCTTTCTTT
CASSNDRERAFF
>TRBJ1-2|.|TRBV28|.
TGTGCCAGCAGTTTGCCCTCCGTGCGCCGAACTAACTATGGCTACACCTTC
CASSLPSVRRTNYGYTF